These T cell receptor beta chains were read from a single sample in a study of T cell responses to AZD1222 COVID-19 vaccine. Here immunoSEQ multiplex PCR was the method, and the copy in TCRdb shows in-frame clones only, minus some. The table has about 140,000 clones, about 93% seen once. Sequencing was performed on peripheral blood, taken 28 days after the second AZD1222 dose. The receptor set was obtained from an adult who received the AZD1222 COVID-19 vaccine. Both conserved end residues are part of each CDR3. Each record gives: V gene, J gene, D gene, clone size, CDR3 DNA, CDR3 protein. A D gene is named only where the DNA matches it firmly. For some rows the clone size is stated as once, few or many, or as a class when expanded; others skip it.

TRBV4-2,TRBJ2-2,NA,NA,TGTGCCAGCAGCCCACTGACGGGGCTGGGCGGGGAGCTGTTTTTT,CASSPLTGLGGELFF
TRBV27,TRBJ1-6,NA,NA,TGTGCCAGCAGTTTCGGCAGGGCAGGGTCACCCCTCCACTTT,CASSFGRAGSPLHF
TRBV7-9,TRBJ1-2,NA,NA,TGTGCCAGCAGCTTAGTGTCGGCGTTCAGTAGTGGCTACACCTTC,CASSLVSAFSSGYTF
TRBV13,TRBJ1-4,NA,once,TGTGCCAGCAGCGAAGGCAGGGGCTGGGAAAAACTGTTTTTT,CASSEGRGWEKLFF
TRBV5-5,TRBJ2-1,TRBD1,NA,TGTGCCAGCAGCGGAACAGGGGGATTAAGAGGTAGCTCCTACAATGAGCAGTTCTTC,CASSGTGGLRGSSYNEQFF
TRBV15,TRBJ2-7,NA,few,TGTGCCACCAGCAGGGCCGGGGAGCAGTACTTC,CATSRAGEQYF
TRBV2,TRBJ2-5,NA,NA,TGTGCCAGCAGTGACAACCGCCAAGAGACCCAGTACTTC,CASSDNRQETQYF
TRBV28,TRBJ1-3,NA,NA,TGTGCCAGTGGTCAATGGCGGGAGGAGCGGGCTGGAAACACCATATATTTT,CASGQWREERAGNTIYF
TRBV7-2,TRBJ2-7,TRBD1,NA,TGTGCCAGCAGCTTAGGGTCAGGGGGCGCGACTAGCGAGCAGTACTTC,CASSLGSGGATSEQYF
TRBV4-1,TRBJ1-4,NA,NA,TGCGCCAGCAGCCTTATCCGTGAAAAACTGTTTTTT,CASSLIREKLFF
TRBV5-1,TRBJ1-1,NA,NA,TGCGCCAGCAGCTCCGGGACACTGAACACTGAAGCTTTCTTT,CASSSGTLNTEAFF
TRBV2,TRBJ1-2,NA,NA,TGTGCCAGCAGTTGGGTCCAGAGTGGCTACACCTTC,CASSWVQSGYTF
TRBV20-1,TRBJ1-4,NA,NA,TGCAGTGCTAGTGAAGGGAATGAAAAACTGTTTTTT,CSASEGNEKLFF
TRBV4-3,TRBJ1-2,NA,NA,TGCGCCAGCAGCCAAGAGTTGAACTCCGATGGCTACACCTTC,CASSQELNSDGYTF
TRBV6-5,TRBJ1-5,NA,NA,TGTGCCAGCGGGCCGGCGGAAAATCAGCCCCAGCATTTT,CASGPAENQPQHF
TRBV11-2,TRBJ2-7,TRBD1,NA,TGTGCCAGCAGTCCGACAGGGGGGCACTGGGGGTACTTC,CASSPTGGHWGYF
TRBV5-4,TRBJ1-6,TRBD1,NA,TGTGCCAGCAGCTTGGGGTTAGGACAGGGGGCTTCACCCCTCCACTTT,CASSLGLGQGASPLHF
TRBV6-6,TRBJ1-3,NA,NA,TGTGCCAGTGTAGGACGGCGCTCTGGAAACACCATATATTTT,CASVGRRSGNTIYF